This T cell receptor beta chain was recorded in a study of beta chain features in type 1 diabetes. Study information: Taken together, all samples contributed 95 million to 110 million examined sorted cells. Study outcomes and limitations: For Type 1 diabetes patients, all four CD4+ subsets carried TCRB CDR3s that were moderately but significantly shorter.

The CDR3 spans 14 residues. Per the germline V gene, CDR1 is GTSNPN and CDR2 is SVGIG (reference sequence). Trimming shortened V by 4 bases and J by 1 base, and 12 bases separated the two germline ends. Every isolated RNA sample was fully reverse transcribed, so sequencing captured expressed TCRB transcripts. Sequencing was performed with immunoSEQ multiplex PCR; in TCRdb, only in-frame clones are kept and a portion is missing. Among 600,000 to 700,000 clones, around 11% were seen once, and the ten largest hold 0.095% to 0.15%. In its sample, this clone was seen a few times. The antigen is unknown. The sequence came from a man aged 25 to 45 with type 1 diabetes. The specimen sequenced was naive CD4+ T cells from blood. V gene TRBV30 combines with J gene TRBJ2-3; D remains unclear. The CDR3 region is CAWKVSSGTDTQYF. The CDR3 DNA reads as TGTGCCTGGAAAGTGTCATCAGGCACAGATACGCAGTATTTT.